This T cell receptor beta chain was retrieved from a study of graft-versus-host responses after intestinal transplantation. For the study at large: Isolated intestinal, liver-intestinal, or multivisceral transplants had been given to the recipients. Anti-thymocyte globulin served as induction for all recipients, who then took tacrolimus and steroids for roughly 3 years.

Details on this clone: Its antigen is as yet unknown.

Assay used: immunoSEQ multiplex PCR; TCRdb lists only in-frame clones, some missing. The sample holds approximately 90,000 clones, about 89% seen once. Overall study results and limits: Elevated graft-versus-host to host-versus-graft clonal ratios in allografts were recorded for patients with graft-donor T cell macrochimerism.

V lost 1 base to trimming and J lost 5 bases, with 11 bases between them. This CDR3 is 14 amino acids long. Germline-derived CDR1 and CDR2 are LNHNV and YYDKDF (reference sequence). Sequencing used unstimulated CD8+ T cells sorted from spleen or lymph node cells, obtained before intestinal transplant. The receptor's source is a human donor who received an intestinal transplant. The chain links TRBV15 to TRBJ2-5; D might be TRBD1 (7 bases). The CDR3 nucleotides are TGTGCCACCAGCAGAGTTCCAGGGGGGGAGACCCAGTACTTC. It yields the protein CATSRVPGGETQYF.